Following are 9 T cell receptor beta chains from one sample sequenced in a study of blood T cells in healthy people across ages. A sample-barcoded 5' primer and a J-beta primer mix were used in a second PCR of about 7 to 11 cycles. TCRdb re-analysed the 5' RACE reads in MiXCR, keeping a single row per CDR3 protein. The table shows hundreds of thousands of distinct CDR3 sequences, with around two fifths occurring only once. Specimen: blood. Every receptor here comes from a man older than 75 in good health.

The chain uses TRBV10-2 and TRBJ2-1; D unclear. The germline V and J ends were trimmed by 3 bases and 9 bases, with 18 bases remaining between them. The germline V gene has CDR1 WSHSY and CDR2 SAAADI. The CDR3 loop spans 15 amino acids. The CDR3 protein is CASSDELGWVSEQFF. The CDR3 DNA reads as TGCGCCAGCAGTGATGAGCTGGGCTGGGTCAGTGAGCAGTTCTTC.

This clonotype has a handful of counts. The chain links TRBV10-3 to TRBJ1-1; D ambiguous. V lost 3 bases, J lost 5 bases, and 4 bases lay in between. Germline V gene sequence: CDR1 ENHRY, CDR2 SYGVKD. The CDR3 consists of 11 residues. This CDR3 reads CAISDGTEAFF. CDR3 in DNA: TGTGCCATCAGTGATGGTACTGAAGCTTTCTTT.

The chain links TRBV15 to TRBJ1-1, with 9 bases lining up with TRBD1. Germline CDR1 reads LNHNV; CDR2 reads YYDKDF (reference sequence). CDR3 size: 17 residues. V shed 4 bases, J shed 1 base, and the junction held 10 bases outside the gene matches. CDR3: CATSNLDRGSGNTEAFF. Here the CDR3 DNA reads TGTGCCACCAGCAACTTGGACAGGGGATCAGGGAACACTGAAGCTTTCTTT.

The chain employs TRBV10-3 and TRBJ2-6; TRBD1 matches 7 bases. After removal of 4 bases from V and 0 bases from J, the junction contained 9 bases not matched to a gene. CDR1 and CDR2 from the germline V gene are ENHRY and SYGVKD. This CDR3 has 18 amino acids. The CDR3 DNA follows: TGTGCCATCAGTGTTTGGTCGGGACAGAGCTCTGGGGCCAACGTCCTGACTTTC. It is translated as CAISVWSGQSSGANVLTF.

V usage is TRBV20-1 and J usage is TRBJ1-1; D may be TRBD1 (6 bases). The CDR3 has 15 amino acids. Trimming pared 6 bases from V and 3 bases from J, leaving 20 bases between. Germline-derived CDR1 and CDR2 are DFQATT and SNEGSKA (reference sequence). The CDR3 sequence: CSAPGGALLDTEAFF. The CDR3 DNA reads TGCAGTGCCCCCGGGGGGGCTCTTCTGGACACTGAAGCTTTCTTT.

Here the CDR3 DNA reads TGTGCCAGCAGCTTAGAAATAGGCCGTAACAATGAGCAGTTCTTC. Translation gives CASSLEIGRNNEQFF. The chain uses TRBV7-9 and TRBJ2-1; no definite D call. Trimming removed 1 base at V and 5 bases at J, with 12 bases between. The CDR3 extends over 15 amino acids. CDR1 and CDR2 (germline): SEHNR, FQNEAQ (reference sequence). Looking up the rest from reference TRBV7-9 and TRBJ2-1 gives the full variable domain: DTGVSQNPRHKITKRGQNVTFRCDPISEHNRLYWYRQTLGQGPEFLTYFQNEAQLEKSRLLSDRFSAERPKGSFSTLEIQRTEQGDSAMYLCASSLEIGRNNEQFFGPGTRLTVL.

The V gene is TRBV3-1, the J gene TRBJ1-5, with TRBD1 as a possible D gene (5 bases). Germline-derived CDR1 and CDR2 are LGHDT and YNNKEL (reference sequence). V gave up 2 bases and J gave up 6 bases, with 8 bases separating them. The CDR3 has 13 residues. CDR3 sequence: CASSQRGSQPQHF. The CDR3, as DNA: TGTGCCAGCAGCCAAAGGGGTAGTCAGCCCCAGCATTTT.

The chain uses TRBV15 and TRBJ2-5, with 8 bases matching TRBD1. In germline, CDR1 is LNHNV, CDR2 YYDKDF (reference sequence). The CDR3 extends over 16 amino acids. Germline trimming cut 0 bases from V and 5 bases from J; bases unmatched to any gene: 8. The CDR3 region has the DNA TGTGCCACCAGCAGAGATGGATCAGGGGGCCAGGAGACCCAGTACTTC. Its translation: CATSRDGSGGQETQYF.

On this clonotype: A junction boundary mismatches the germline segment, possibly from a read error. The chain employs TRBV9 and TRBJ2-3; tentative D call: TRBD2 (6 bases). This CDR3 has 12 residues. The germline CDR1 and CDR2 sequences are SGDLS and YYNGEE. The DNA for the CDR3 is TGTGCCAGCAGCGTAGCGGGAGATGCGCAGTATTTT. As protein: CASSVAGDAQYF.